The entry below gives a single T cell receptor beta chain sequence along with its context. Its antigen is undetermined. An expansion of CD8+CD57+ cells by flow cytometry had been shown in patients chosen for sequencing. There were no patients without severe acquired aplastic anemia. TCR beta VDJ and CDR3 profiles were obtained from a genomic DNA template. TCRdb re-derived calls from the reads in MiXCR, one entry per CDR3 protein. The sample has around 180,000 distinct CDR3 sequences, around 50% seen once; the top ten hold 10% to 15%. This sample was taken from a study of CD8+CD57+ T cells in acquired aplastic anemia. Study-wide points: The same twenty-nine CD8+ CDR3 sequences occurred in patients and in controls.

The sample consisted of sorted CD4+, CD8+, or CD8+CD57+ T cells (not recorded which) from PBMCs. The sequence came from a human donor with aplastic anemia.

The CDR3 coding sequence is TGCAGTGCTAGAGATAGGGCAGATAGTCGCAACGCTGAAGCTTTCTTT. Residues: CSARDRADSRNAEAFF. V and J are TRBV20-1 and TRBJ1-1; D gene uncertain. Germline V lookup: CDR1 DFQATT, CDR2 SNEGSKA (reference sequence). The CDR3 is 16 amino acids. V dropped 0 bases and J dropped 6 bases, with 20 bases sitting between them.